The present TCR beta chain was sequenced within a study of Tregs in tolerant kidney transplant recipients. Study-wide results and limits: Validation in larger populations is needed because few patients were studied. Activated donor B cell expansion appeared to reveal the most relevant donor-specific TCRbeta repertoire. Biological reproducibility was not directly addressed in this study.

A note on this clone: The antigen remains undetermined.

Germline CDR1 is SGHAT and CDR2 is FQNNGV. The CDR3 runs 14 residues. Trimming removed 6 bases from V and 1 base from J, with 12 bases in between. TCRdb's copy holds only in-frame clones and misses some; the assay was immunoSEQ multiplex PCR. This sample has some 250,000 clones; 80% to 85% occur once, and the top ten carry around 0.64%. V and J are TRBV11-2 and TRBJ1-1; unclear D gene. The origin of this receptor is a human donor in good health. What was sequenced was CD4+ T cells from blood. The CDR3 nucleotides are TGTGCCAGCAGTTTACTAACAGCGAACACTGAAGCTTTCTTT. This gives the protein CASSLLTANTEAFF.